The present T cell receptor (beta chain) was sequenced within a study of cytomegalovirus exposure and HLA in healthy donors (dated by TCRdb to 2016 to 2017). About the investigation overall: According to an earlier analysis of 587 of the donors, about 179 million T cells yielded some 110 million unique TCR beta sequences and about 300 Gb of sequence data. Roughly 300 gigabases of sequencing data and approximately 85 million unique TCR sequences were included in an early release covering several hundred HLA-typed donors. Of the 300 to 500 genotyped donors, 80% to 90% were placed in the genetic ancestry cluster associated with self-reported Caucasian donors. The study was designed to test whether signatures of past pathogen exposure could be identified by cataloging public T cell receptors. The study profiled the T cell repertoires of about 640 subjects by immunosequencing and related them to cytomegalovirus serostatus. Besides the first cohort of hundreds of subjects, a separate validation cohort made up of some 110 different subjects was used. High-throughput TCR immunosequencing, statistical association of individual TCRs with disease status, and machine learning were combined to predict cytomegalovirus infection status. In a later analysis, previously published TCR beta repertoires from some 640 donors were re-analyzed and high-resolution HLA genotyping was added so that TCR occurrence patterns could be studied. The later analysis used no new phenotypic data to find candidate immune exposures, relying instead on TCR beta sequences and their occurrence across donors. To decide whether each TCR beta V gene segment behaved as functional or pseudogenic, an earlier analysis of some 600 of the donors relied on high-throughput TCR beta sequencing. Donor age, sex, ethnicity and CMV serostatus were compiled alongside the repertoire data. Genome-wide SNP genotypes for about three fifths of the roughly 670 donors were used in a later genetic analysis, which treated that subset as a discovery cohort. Every repertoire in the discovery cohort had been generated on one and the same sequencing platform. HLA typing covered class I and class II loci at four-digit resolution. The number of donors typed differed by locus, with about 629-640 for A, B, C, DRB1 and DQB1, about 500 for DQA1, over 600 for DPA1, and around 450 for DPB1. Roughly 5 DR-DQ haplotypes were handled as single units for association and clustering because linkage in the cohort was strong. Among about 360 genotyped donors of the cohort, an average of around 240,000 unique TCR beta nucleotide sequences were sequenced per donor, roughly a sixth of them non-productive.

Results and caveats for the whole study, not just this receptor: A later analysis found that most CMV-associated TCR beta chains appeared HLA-restricted, with HLA associations seemingly driven largely by CMV exposure. In vitro tests confirmed that a few of the cytomegalovirus-associated TCR beta chains recognize cytomegalovirus antigens. An association between a missense DCLRE1C variant and V-gene and J-gene trimming of TCR beta chains was found in a later genetic analysis and replicated in an independent cohort. The classifier was reported to diagnose cytomegalovirus status with high specificity and sensitivity in both the original cohort and the validation cohort. Some IMGT-functional V segments, including TRBV6-2 and TRBV6-3, could not be told apart with the 87-base-pair reads, so those segments were excluded. Compared with the roughly 670-donor mean, donors in an Asian-associated ancestry cluster had fewer N-insertions in productive TCRs, according to a later genetic analysis. Linkage disequilibrium might explain the correlated functional status among segregating V segments, but an unknown experimental factor could not be excluded. A later analysis found that HLA-associated TCR beta chains were more clonally expanded and had lower generation probabilities than equally common non-associated chains. A further reported finding was that TCR beta sequences accurately predicted the HLA-A and HLA-B alleles for most subjects in the first cohort. According to a later analysis, parvovirus B19, influenza, CMV and Epstein-Barr virus appeared linked to several top co-occurrence clusters. Presence/absence analyses assumed roughly uniform sequencing depth across donors, an assumption that may not hold. In the study, approximately 160 TCR beta chains were listed as associated with cytomegalovirus. Assigning TCR associations to individual alleles was difficult when HLA alleles, especially DR and DQ, strongly co-occurred. A later analysis found that TCR association rates varied across HLA loci, with DRB1 alleles showing the most associated TCRs and HLA-C alleles the fewest. Fewer than 20 rarely observed V segments, including chromosome 9 orphons, were excluded from the earlier analysis of approximately 500 of the donors because counts were too low. An earlier analysis of approximately 600 of the donors showed that most TCR beta V segments appeared in productive rearrangements either about 87% or about 30% of the time, which broadly matched IMGT annotations. HLA typing was unavailable for some donors at each locus, so association tests used only the typed subset. In this cohort, only TCR beta chains were sequenced, and detectable features were limited by the absence of alpha or paired-chain data. A group of highly shared sequence variants was considered likely to be a technical artifact of the sequencing pipeline. The authors suggested that the approach could potentially be extended to other disease states and immunological phenotypes. Across donors, most TCR sequences were observed very rarely, whereas some public TCRs were present in many individuals. In a later analysis, some 17,000 TCR beta sequences were associated with specific HLA alleles at a false discovery rate of 0.05. CMV serostatus was the only immune exposure information available for the cohort.

CDR1 and CDR2 (SEHNR, FQNEAQ) derive from the germline V gene (reference sequence). The CDR3, from cysteine to phenylalanine, totals 15 residues. Only the CDR3 region is kept as DNA, spanning 45 bases read in frame from base 1. The germline V and J ends show losses of 2 bases and 7 bases respectively, and no gene match explains 7 bases of the junction. The library was made by the immunoSEQ multiplex PCR assay. The multiplex PCR relied on a mix of 60 forward primers for TCR Vbeta segments and 13 reverse primers for TCR Jbeta segments. The CDR3 region of rearranged TCR beta genes was amplified from genomic DNA by a multiplex PCR assay. The Illumina HiSeq System was used to sequence the amplified TCR beta libraries as 87-base-pair reads. The source study handled its data this way. Across the 666 repertoires, a later analysis counted 60 million to 90 million unique TCR beta chains, around 10 million of which were shared by at least two donors. A nearest-neighbor algorithm error-corrected the raw reads and collapsed the reads into unique sequences, merging closely related sequences to remove PCR and sequencing errors. V, D and J gene segments were assigned by aligning CDR3 sequences to IMGT reference sequences. For a sequence to be retained, a match of at least six nucleotides to both a V gene segment and a J gene segment was required. Rearrangements were called productive when the CDR3 lacked stop codons and stayed in frame with V and J; all others were non-productive. CDR3 was defined by IMGT convention, running from the second conserved V-encoded cysteine to the conserved J-encoded phenylalanine. The earlier analysis of some 580 of the donors excluded any sequence lacking an unambiguous match to a single V gene segment. In an earlier analysis of some 590 of the donors, a V segment was called functional when productive rearrangements were above 56.7%, and segregating when the standard deviation between donors exceeded 5%. A statistical classification framework was built to diagnose cytomegalovirus status from the catalog of TCR beta chain sequences. In a later analysis, V and J genes were assigned by comparing TCR nucleotide sequences against IMGT/GENE-DB human TR gene sequences. In a later analysis, CDR3 sequences and most-parsimonious VDJ recombination scenarios were assigned using the TCRdist pipeline. In a later analysis, every TCR beta chain was defined by the combination of its CDR3 amino acid sequence and its V-gene family, and reads without a unique V-gene family were dropped. A later analysis removed roughly 590 highly shared, low-generation-probability nucleotide sequences to deal with suspected cross-contamination and a sequencing artifact. In a later analysis, a clonal expansion index for each public chain was calculated from normalized within-repertoire ranks of inferred template counts. In a later analysis, generation probabilities were computed with a VDJ recombination model fitted to out-of-frame rearrangements, and the resulting probabilities were checked against IGoR. A later analysis scored TCR-TCR, TCR-HLA and TCR-CMV co-occurrence with hypergeometric tests, applying a repertoire-size bias correction to TCR pairs. A later analysis estimated false discovery rates by permuting HLA or CMV assignments 20 times. A later analysis grouped co-occurring TCRs with DBSCAN, adding TCRdist sequence similarity when clustering within HLA-allele-positive subsets. Repertoires with fewer than 30,000 or more than 120,000 public chains were left out of co-occurrence clustering, as were about 5 repertoires with anomalous nucleotide sharing. TCRdb's version of the immuneACCESS table is confined to in-frame rearrangements and falls short of the full clone set. An unresolved V gene accounts for under half of the shortfall where checked; the remainder is of unknown origin. The D gene and trimming were derived from the DNA, and the V and J assignments and clone size from that table. This sample holds some 150,000 clones; around 84% were observed only once. More than 2% of the sample rests with the top ten.

The cohort comprised 670 or so healthy bone marrow donors. Cohort members were all nominally healthy when sampled, although unrecorded immune exposures were likely present. The donor was CMV seronegative and belonged to the group of approximately 320 seronegative cohort members. A peripheral blood sample was provided by each donor, and peripheral blood mononuclear cells were used for TCR beta sequencing. Genomic DNA extraction from the blood cell samples was performed with the Qiagen DNeasy Blood Extraction Kit. Worth noting for this clone: This receptor's antigen is unknown. Base-call qualities are not available, and no considerably larger clone is one nucleotide away.

The sample comprised PBMCs. The rearranged segments are TRBV7-9 and TRBJ2-1, and 8 junction bases match TRBD2. This receptor was obtained from a boy between 2 and 10 years old in good health and CMV-seronegative. The encoded CDR3 is CASSLLAGMVNEQFF. The DNA sequence is given as TGTGCCAGCAGCTTATTAGCGGGAATGGTAAATGAGCAGTTCTTC. Supplemented by the reference TRBV7-9 and TRBJ2-1 proteins around the CDR3, the complete variable domain is DTGVSQNPRHKITKRGQNVTFRCDPISEHNRLYWYRQTLGQGPEFLTYFQNEAQLEKSRLLSDRFSAERPKGSFSTLEIQRTEQGDSAMYLCASSLLAGMVNEQFFGPGTRLTVL.